A single sample gave rise to the 9 T cell receptor beta chains below, sequenced in a study of blood T cell repertoires in COVID-19 (dated by TCRdb to between 2020 and 2021). To prepare the library, the immunoSEQ multiplex PCR assay was applied. The table was pulled from immuneACCESS by TCRdb, which kept in-frame rearrangements only. Such tables lose some clones; where checked, under half of the loss comes from unresolved V genes, and the rest has no known cause. This sample holds 150,000 to 200,000 clones; around four fifths were observed only once. The top ten clones comprise approximately 6.1% of the sample. Specimen: peripheral blood. These TCRs come from a woman in her 40s with acute or convalescent COVID-19.

The chain recombines TRBV7-9 with TRBJ2-5; perhaps TRBD1 as D (5 bases). The CDR3 contains 15 residues. With 5 bases removed from V and 5 bases from J, the gap between germline ends came to 18 bases. The germline gives CDR1 SEHNR, CDR2 FQNEAQ (reference sequence). The CDR3 DNA reads TGTGCCAGCAGCCTTGGACACCGGCCCCGGGAGACCCAGTACTTC. Encoded protein: CASSLGHRPRETQYF.

The chain couples TRBV27 to TRBJ1-1, with D tentatively TRBD1 (5 bases). Between the trimmed V and J ends, which lost 5 bases and 4 bases, there was a span of 14 bases. Germline CDR1 is MNHEY and CDR2 is SMNVEV (reference sequence). The CDR3 runs 14 residues. In nucleotides, the CDR3 is TGTGCCAGCAGTCTCCGACTGGGGGGCACTGAAGCTTTCTTT. It encodes CASSLRLGGTEAFF.

The chain is built from TRBV5-4 and TRBJ2-7, with 7 nucleotides matching TRBD2. This CDR3 contains 14 residues. The germline gives CDR1 SGHNT, CDR2 YYREEE (reference sequence). V was pared by 3 bases and J by 3 bases, with 6 bases of the junction left unmatched. The CDR3 spells CASSYERDNYEQYF. For the CDR3, the DNA is TGTGCCAGCAGCTACGAGCGGGATAACTACGAGCAGTACTTC.

The CDR3 DNA is TGTGCCAGTAGTATTTTTGGGAGCGATTCACCCCTCCACTTT. The encoded protein is CASSIFGSDSPLHF. The V and J genes are TRBV19 and TRBJ1-6, with D hard to call. V was cut by 3 bases and J by 8 bases, with 11 bases left in between. In germline, CDR1 is LNHDA, CDR2 SQIVND (reference sequence). CDR3 size: 14 residues.

This chain uses TRBV7-9 with TRBJ1-1; D possibly corresponds to TRBD1 (6 bases). V shed 5 bases and J shed 6 bases, with 13 bases lying between them. Germline lookup yields CDR1 SEHNR and CDR2 FQNEAQ (reference sequence). The CDR3 is made up of 13 amino acids. CDR3 DNA sequence: TGTGCCAGCAGCCAGGGGTCGGGCGCTGAAGCTTTCTTT. Encoded protein: CASSQGSGAEAFF.

This chain connects TRBV2 to TRBJ1-6; D remains ambiguous. This CDR3 region has 12 residues. Trimming left V 6 bases short and J 14 bases short, with 14 bases between. Germline V CDR1 and CDR2: SNHLY, FYNNEI. The CDR3 coding sequence is TGTGCCAGCAGGGCGCTACGGGGATCCCTCCACTTT. Its protein is CASRALRGSLHF.

This clone was found many times. The rearrangement uses TRBV30 and TRBJ2-7; no clear D gene. This CDR3 comprises 13 residues. In germline, CDR1 is GTSNPN, CDR2 SVGIG (reference sequence). V lost 3 bases to trimming and J lost 7 bases, with 16 bases between them. CDR3 sequence: CAWRLPPSREQYF. In DNA, the CDR3 is TGTGCCTGGAGGCTTCCCCCCTCTCGGGAGCAGTACTTC.

The rearrangement uses TRBV6-8 and TRBJ2-1; possibly TRBD1 for D (7 bases). Trimming took 7 bases from V and 4 from J, leaving 14 bases between them. Germline CDR1 and CDR2: MNHGY and SAAAGT. The CDR3 spans 14 residues. Here the CDR3 DNA reads TGTGCCAGCATCAGGGGGGCGGTGTACAATGAGCAGTTCTTC. Translated, it gives CASIRGAVYNEQFF.

V and J are TRBV7-8 and TRBJ2-1; 8 nucleotides align to TRBD1. V was pared by 1 base and J by 5 bases, with 10 bases of the junction left unmatched. This CDR3 is built from 17 residues. CDR1 is SGHVS and CDR2 is FQNEAQ in the germline V gene. The CDR3 DNA sequence: TGTGCCAGCAGCTTAGTCCAGGGGGCTGGATATGACAATGAGCAGTTCTTC. It codes for CASSLVQGAGYDNEQFF.